The TCR beta chain under discussion was sequenced for a study of blood T cell repertoires in COVID-19. Whole-study context: T cells, B-cell-depleted T cells, or PBMCs supplied cDNA or gDNA.

Original analysis: Cell counts per sample came from amplifying reference gene primers. Assay used: immunoSEQ multiplex PCR; TCRdb lists only in-frame clones, some missing. For V, J and clone size, that table is used; D and trimming come from the DNA. Counted here are 65,000 to 70,000 clones, around 87% occurring once; the ten biggest clones make up approximately 15%. Recruited during active infection, patients (from Seattle) were subsequently followed longitudinally. Sequencing was carried out using peripheral blood. The receptor's source is a man aged 40-55 years with COVID-19, enrolled during active disease.

CDR3 loop: CAWEGVAKNIQYF. DNA for the CDR3: TGTGCCTGGGAGGGGGTAGCCAAAAACATTCAGTACTTC. The chain uses TRBV30 and TRBJ2-4; the D gene is possibly TRBD1 (6 bases). CDR1 is GTSNPN, CDR2 SVGIG, per germline (reference sequence). The V end lost 5 bases, the J end lost 0 bases, and 8 bases lay between the germline ends. The CDR3 is 13 amino acids.